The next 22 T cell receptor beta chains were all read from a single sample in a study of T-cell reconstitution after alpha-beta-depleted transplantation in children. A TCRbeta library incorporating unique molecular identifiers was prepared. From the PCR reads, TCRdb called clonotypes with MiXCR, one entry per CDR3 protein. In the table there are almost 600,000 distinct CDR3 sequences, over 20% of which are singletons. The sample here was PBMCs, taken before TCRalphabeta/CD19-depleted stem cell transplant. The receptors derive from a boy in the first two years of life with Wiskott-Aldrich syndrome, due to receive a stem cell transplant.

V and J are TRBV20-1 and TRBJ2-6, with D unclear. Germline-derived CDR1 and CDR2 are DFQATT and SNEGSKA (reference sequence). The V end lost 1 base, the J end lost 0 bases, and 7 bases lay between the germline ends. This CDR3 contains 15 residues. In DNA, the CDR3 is TGCAGTGCTAGAGCCCCAGACTCTGGGGCCAACGTCCTGACTTTC. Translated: CSARAPDSGANVLTF.

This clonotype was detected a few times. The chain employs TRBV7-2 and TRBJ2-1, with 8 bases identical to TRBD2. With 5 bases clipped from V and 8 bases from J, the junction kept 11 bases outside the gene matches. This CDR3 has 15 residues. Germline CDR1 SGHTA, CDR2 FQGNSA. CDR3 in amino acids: CASSRGLGRDYEQFF. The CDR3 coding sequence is TGTGCCAGCAGCAGGGGACTAGGGAGGGACTATGAGCAGTTCTTC.

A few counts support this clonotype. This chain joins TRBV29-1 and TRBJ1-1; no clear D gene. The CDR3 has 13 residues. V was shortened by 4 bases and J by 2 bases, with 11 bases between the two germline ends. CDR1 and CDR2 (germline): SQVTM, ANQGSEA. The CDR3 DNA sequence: TGCAGCGTTGCTAGAGTACTTAACACTGAAGCTTTCTTT. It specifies CSVARVLNTEAFF.

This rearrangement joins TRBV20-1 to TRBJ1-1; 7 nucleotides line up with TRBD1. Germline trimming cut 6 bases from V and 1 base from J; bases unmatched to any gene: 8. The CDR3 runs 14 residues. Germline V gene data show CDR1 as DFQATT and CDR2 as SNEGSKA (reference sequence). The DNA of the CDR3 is TGCAGTGCCCCAGACAGGGCGAGGAACACTGAAGCTTTCTTT. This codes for CSAPDRARNTEAFF.

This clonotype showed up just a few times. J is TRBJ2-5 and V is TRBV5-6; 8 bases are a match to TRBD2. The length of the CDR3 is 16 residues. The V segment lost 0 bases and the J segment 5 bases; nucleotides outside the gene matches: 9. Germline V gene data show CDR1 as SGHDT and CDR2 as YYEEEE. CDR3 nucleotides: TGTGCCAGCAGCTTGGAACGAGCGGGAGTCGAGGAGACCCAGTACTTC. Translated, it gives CASSLERAGVEETQYF.

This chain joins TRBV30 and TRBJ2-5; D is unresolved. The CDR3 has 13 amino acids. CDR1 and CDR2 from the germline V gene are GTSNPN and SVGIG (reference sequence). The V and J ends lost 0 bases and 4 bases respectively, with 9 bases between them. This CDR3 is CAWSVARRETQYF. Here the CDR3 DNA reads TGTGCCTGGAGTGTCGCCAGGCGAGAGACCCAGTACTTC.

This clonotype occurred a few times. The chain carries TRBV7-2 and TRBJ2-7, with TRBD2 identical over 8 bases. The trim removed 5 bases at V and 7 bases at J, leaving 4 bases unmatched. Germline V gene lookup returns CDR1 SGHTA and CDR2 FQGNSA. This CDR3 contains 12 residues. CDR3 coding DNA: TGTGCCAGCAGCGGACTAGCCATGGAGCAGTACTTC. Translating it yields CASSGLAMEQYF.

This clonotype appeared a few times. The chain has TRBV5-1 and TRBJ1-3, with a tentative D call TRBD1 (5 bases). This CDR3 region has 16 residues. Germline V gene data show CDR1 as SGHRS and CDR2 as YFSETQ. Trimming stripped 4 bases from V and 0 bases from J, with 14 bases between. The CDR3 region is CASSPTTAGSGNTIYF. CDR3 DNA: TGCGCCAGCAGCCCTACGACAGCGGGCTCTGGAAACACCATATATTTT.

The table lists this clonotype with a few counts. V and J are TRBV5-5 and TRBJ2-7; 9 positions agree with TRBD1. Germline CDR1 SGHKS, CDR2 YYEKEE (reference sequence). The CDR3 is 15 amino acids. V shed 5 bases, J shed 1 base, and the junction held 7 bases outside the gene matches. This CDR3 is CASRPGDRASYEQYF. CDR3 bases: TGTGCCAGCAGACCGGGGGACAGGGCATCCTACGAGCAGTACTTC. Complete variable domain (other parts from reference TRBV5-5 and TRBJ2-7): DAGVTQSPTHLIKTRGQQVTLRCSPISGHKSVSWYQQVLGQGPQFIFQYYEKEERGRGNFPDRFSARQFPNYSSELNVNALLLGDSALYLCASRPGDRASYEQYFGPGTRLTVT.

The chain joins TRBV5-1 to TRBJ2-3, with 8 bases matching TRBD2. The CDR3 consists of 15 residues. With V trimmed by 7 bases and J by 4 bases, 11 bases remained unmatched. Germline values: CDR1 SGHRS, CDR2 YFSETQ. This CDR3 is CASSVGGAVPDTQYF. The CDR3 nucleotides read TGCGCCAGCTCCGTCGGGGGGGCTGTTCCAGATACGCAGTATTTT. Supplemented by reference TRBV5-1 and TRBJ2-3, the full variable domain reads KAGVTQTPRYLIKTRGQQVTLSCSPISGHRSVSWYQQTPGQGLQFLFEYFSETQRNKGNFPGRFSGRQFSNSRSEMNVSTLELGDSALYLCASSVGGAVPDTQYFGPGTRLTVL.

The CDR3: CASSLGGDLGYTF. In DNA, the CDR3 is TGCGCCAGCAGCTTGGGCGGGGATTTGGGCTACACCTTC. The chain is built from TRBV5-1 and TRBJ1-2; D ambiguous. Germline CDR1 SGHRS, CDR2 YFSETQ. This CDR3 spans 13 amino acids. V gave up 0 bases and J gave up 8 bases, with 11 bases separating them.

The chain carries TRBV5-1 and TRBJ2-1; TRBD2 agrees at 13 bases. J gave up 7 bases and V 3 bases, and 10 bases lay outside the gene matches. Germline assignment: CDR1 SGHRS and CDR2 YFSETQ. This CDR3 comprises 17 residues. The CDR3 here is CASSSLGLAGTFNEQFF. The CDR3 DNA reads TGCGCCAGCAGCTCCCTGGGACTAGCGGGGACCTTTAATGAGCAGTTCTTC.

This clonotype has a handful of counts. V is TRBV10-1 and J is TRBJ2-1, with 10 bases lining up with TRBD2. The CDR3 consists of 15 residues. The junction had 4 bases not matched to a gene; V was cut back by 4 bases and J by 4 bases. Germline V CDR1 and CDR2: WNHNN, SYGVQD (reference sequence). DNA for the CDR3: TGCGCCAGCAGTGCAAGCGGGAGGGTATACAATGAGCAGTTCTTC. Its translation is CASSASGRVYNEQFF.

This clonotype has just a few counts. CDR3 in amino acids: CASSTSGEREQYF. CDR3 in DNA: TGTGCCAGCAGTACCTCAGGAGAGCGGGAGCAGTACTTC. This chain connects TRBV27 to TRBJ2-7; TRBD2 might be the D (5 bases). The germline CDR1 and CDR2 sequences are MNHEY and SMNVEV (reference sequence). The CDR3 is 13 residues long. V shed 5 bases and J shed 7 bases, with 15 bases lying between them.

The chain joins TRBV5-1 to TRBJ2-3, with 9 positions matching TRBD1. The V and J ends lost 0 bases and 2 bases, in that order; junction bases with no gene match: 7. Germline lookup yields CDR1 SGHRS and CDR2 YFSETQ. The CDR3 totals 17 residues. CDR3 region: CASSLGDRDLNTDTQYF. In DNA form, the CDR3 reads TGCGCCAGCAGCTTGGGGGACAGGGATCTAAACACAGATACGCAGTATTTT.

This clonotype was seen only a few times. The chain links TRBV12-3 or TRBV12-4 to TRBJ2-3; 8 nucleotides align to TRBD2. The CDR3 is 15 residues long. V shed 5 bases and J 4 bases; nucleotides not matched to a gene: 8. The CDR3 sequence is CASSPGTRSPDTQYF. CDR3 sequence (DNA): TGTGCCAGCAGTCCCGGGACTAGGAGTCCAGATACGCAGTATTTT.

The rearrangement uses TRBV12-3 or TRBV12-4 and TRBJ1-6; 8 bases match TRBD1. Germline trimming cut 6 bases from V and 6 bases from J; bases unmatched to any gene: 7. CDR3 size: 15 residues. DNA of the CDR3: TGTGCCAGCAGCCCCCGGACAGGGCTTAATTCACCCCTCCACTTT. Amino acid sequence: CASSPRTGLNSPLHF.

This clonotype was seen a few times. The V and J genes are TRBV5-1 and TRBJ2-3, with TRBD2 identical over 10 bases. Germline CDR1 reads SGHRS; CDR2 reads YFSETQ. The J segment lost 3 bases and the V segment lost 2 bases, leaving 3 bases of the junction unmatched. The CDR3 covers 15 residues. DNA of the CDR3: TGCGCCAGCAGCTTAGGACTAGCGGAGACAGATACGCAGTATTTT. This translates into CASSLGLAETDTQYF.

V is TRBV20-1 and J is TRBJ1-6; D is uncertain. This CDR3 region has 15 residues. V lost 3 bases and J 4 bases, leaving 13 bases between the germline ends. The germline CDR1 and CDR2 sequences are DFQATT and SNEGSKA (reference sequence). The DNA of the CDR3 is TGCAGTGCTAGCACGGTAACGGGGTATAATTCACCCCTCCACTTT. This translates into CSASTVTGYNSPLHF.

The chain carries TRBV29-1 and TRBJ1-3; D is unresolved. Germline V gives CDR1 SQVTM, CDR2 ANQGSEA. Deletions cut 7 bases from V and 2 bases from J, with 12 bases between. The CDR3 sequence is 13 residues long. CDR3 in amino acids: CSASVGTGNTIYF. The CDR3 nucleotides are TGCAGCGCCAGTGTAGGGACTGGAAACACCATATATTTT.

CDR3 loop: CASSLGEKTYEQYF. CDR3 DNA: TGCGCCAGCAGCTTAGGGGAGAAAACCTACGAGCAGTACTTC. The chain joins TRBV5-1 to TRBJ2-7; D tentatively reads TRBD1 or TRBD2 (5 bases each). Looked up from germline, CDR1 is SGHRS and CDR2 is YFSETQ. V shed 2 bases and J shed 2 bases, with 11 bases lying between them. The CDR3 runs to 14 residues.

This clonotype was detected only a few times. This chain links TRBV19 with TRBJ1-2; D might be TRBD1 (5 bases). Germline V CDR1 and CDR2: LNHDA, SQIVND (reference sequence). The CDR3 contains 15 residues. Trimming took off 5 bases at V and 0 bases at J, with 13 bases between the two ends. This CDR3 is CASSAGRRTNYGYTF. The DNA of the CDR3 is TGTGCCAGTAGTGCGGGACGTCGGACTAACTATGGCTACACCTTC. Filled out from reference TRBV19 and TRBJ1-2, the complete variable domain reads DGGITQSPKYLFRKEGQNVTLSCEQNLNHDAMYWYRQDPGQGLRLIYYSQIVNDFQKGDIAEGYSVSREKKESFPLTVTSAQKNPTAFYLCASSAGRRTNYGYTFGSGTRLTVV.